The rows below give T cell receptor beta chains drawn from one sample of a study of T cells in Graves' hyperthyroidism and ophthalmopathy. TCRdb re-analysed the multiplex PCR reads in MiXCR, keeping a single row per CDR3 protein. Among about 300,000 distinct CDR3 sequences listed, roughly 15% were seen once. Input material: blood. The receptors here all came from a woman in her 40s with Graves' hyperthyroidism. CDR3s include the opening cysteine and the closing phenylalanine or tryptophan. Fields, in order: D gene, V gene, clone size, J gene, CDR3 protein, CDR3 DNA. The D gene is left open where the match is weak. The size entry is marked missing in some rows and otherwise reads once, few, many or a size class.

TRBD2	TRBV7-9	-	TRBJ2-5	CASSFGTSGAGTQYF	TGTGCCAGCAGCTTCGGGACTAGCGGAGCGGGGACCCAGTACTTC
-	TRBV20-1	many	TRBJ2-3	CSLHTGGDTQYF	TGCAGTCTTCATACTGGGGGAGATACGCAGTATTTT
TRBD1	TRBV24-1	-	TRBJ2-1	CATGSDRGINEQFF	TGTGCCACCGGCTCGGACAGGGGGATTAATGAGCAGTTCTTC
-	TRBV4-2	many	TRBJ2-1	CASSQGRGNEQFF	TGTGCCAGCAGCCAAGGTCGGGGCAATGAGCAGTTCTTC
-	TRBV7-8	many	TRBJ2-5	CASSSDRLKETQYF	TGTGCCAGCAGCTCGGACAGACTAAAAGAGACCCAGTACTTC
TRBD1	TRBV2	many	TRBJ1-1	CASIRTGGRTEAFF	TGTGCCAGCATTCGAACAGGGGGAAGGACTGAAGCTTTCTTT
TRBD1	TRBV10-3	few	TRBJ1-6	CAIRTGWNSPLHF	TGTGCCATCAGGACAGGGTGGAATTCACCCCTCCACTTT
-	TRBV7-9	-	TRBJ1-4	CAGAAGSTNEKLFF	TGTGCCGGCGCGGCAGGTTCAACTAATGAAAAACTGTTTTTT
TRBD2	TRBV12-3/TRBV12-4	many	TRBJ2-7	CASSLGGRAHEQYF	TGTGCCAGCAGTTTAGGCGGGAGGGCCCACGAGCAGTACTTC
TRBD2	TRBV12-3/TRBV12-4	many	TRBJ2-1	CASSRPSGSALNEQFF	TGTGCCAGCAGTCGCCCTAGCGGGAGCGCCCTAAATGAGCAGTTCTTC
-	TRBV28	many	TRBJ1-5	CASSFSGEQQPQHF	TGTGCCAGCAGTTTCTCAGGGGAACAACAGCCCCAGCATTTT
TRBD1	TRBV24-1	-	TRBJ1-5	CATSDRDRGRPQHF	TGTGCCACCAGTGACCGGGACAGGGGTCGGCCCCAGCATTTT
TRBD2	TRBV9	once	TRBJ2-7	CASSVAAGGPSREQYF	TGTGCCAGCAGCGTAGCGGCGGGAGGGCCGTCCCGCGAGCAGTACTTC
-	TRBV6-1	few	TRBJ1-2	CASSPSDGFYGYTF	TGTGCCAGCAGTCCTTCGGACGGATTCTATGGCTACACCTTC
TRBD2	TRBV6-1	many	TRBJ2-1	CASREAGVRDNEQFF	TGTGCCAGCAGAGAAGCGGGAGTGAGGGACAATGAGCAGTTCTTC
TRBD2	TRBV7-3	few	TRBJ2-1	CASSLIGLREGYNEQFF	TGTGCCAGCAGCTTAATAGGGTTGCGGGAGGGATACAATGAGCAGTTCTTC
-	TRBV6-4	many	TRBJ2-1	CASSDGWPNEQFF	TGTGCCAGCAGTGATGGGTGGCCCAATGAGCAGTTCTTC
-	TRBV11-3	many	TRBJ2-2	CASSLAGRRRWGTGELFF	TGTGCCAGCAGCTTGGCGGGCAGGCGGAGGTGGGGAACCGGGGAGCTGTTTTTT
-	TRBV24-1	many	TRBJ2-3	CATSDLRGSDTDTQYF	TGTGCCACCAGTGATTTGAGAGGGTCCGACACAGATACGCAGTATTTT
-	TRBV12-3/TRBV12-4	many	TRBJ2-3	CASKQGGNTNTQYF	TGTGCCAGCAAACAGGGGGGGAACACGAATACGCAGTATTTT
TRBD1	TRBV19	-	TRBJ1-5	CASSALQGVAQPQHF	TGTGCCAGTAGTGCCCTGCAGGGGGTTGCTCAGCCCCAGCATTTT
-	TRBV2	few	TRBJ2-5	CASSEDMGGQETQYF	TGTGCCAGCAGTGAAGATATGGGGGGTCAGGAGACCCAGTACTTC
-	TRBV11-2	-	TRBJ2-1	CASSLDLERGGEQFF	TGTGCCAGCAGCTTAGATCTTGAGAGGGGTGGTGAGCAGTTCTTC
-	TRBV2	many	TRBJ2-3	CASSASDSQWGPDTQYF	TGTGCCAGCAGTGCGTCAGACTCCCAATGGGGTCCAGATACGCAGTATTTT
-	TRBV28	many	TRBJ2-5	CASSLSGAETQYF	TGTGCCAGCAGTTTGTCCGGGGCGGAGACCCAGTACTTC
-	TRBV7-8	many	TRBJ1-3	CASSSGRSSGNTIYF	TGTGCCAGCAGCTCAGGACGGAGCTCTGGAAACACCATATATTTT
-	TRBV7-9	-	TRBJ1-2	CASSLRLTGDGYTF	TGTGCCAGCAGCCTAAGGTTGACAGGTGACGGCTACACCTTC
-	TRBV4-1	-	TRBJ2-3	CASSQLDSRGDTQYF	TGCGCCAGCAGCCAGTTGGACTCCCGGGGAGATACGCAGTATTTT
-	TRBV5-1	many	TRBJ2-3	CASSFGVDGYTTDTQYF	TGCGCCAGCAGTTTTGGGGTCGACGGCTACACCACAGATACGCAGTATTTT
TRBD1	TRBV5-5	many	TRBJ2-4	CASSSADRAENIQYF	TGTGCCAGCAGCAGTGCTGACAGGGCAGAGAACATTCAGTACTTC
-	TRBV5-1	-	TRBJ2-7	CASSLELISSYEQYF	TGCGCCAGCAGCTTAGAACTGATTAGCTCCTACGAGCAGTACTTC
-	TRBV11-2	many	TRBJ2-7	CASSSIQSSYEQYF	TGTGCCAGCAGCAGTATACAGAGCTCCTACGAGCAGTACTTC
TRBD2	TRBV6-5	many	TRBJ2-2	CASSYYTSGAGELFF	TGTGCCAGCAGTTACTACACTAGCGGTGCGGGGGAGCTGTTTTTT
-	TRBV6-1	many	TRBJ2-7	CASSTGFMEQYF	TGTGCCAGCAGCACAGGGTTCATGGAGCAGTACTTC
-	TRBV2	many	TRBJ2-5	CASSASSGSQETQYF	TGTGCCAGCAGTGCATCAAGCGGGTCCCAAGAGACCCAGTACTTC
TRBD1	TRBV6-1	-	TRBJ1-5	CASSEDRGEGNQPQHF	TGTGCCAGCAGTGAAGACAGGGGAGAAGGCAATCAGCCCCAGCATTTT
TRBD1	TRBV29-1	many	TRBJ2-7	CSVRQGDYEQYF	TGCAGCGTCCGACAGGGGGACTACGAGCAGTACTTC